Following are 19 T cell receptor beta chains from one sample sequenced in a study of cytomegalovirus exposure and HLA in healthy donors. Primers for the PCR totalled 60 Vbeta and 13 Jbeta. Clones were read by immunoSEQ multiplex PCR, and TCRdb kept only the in-frame ones, dropping some. The sample has about 100,000 clones, approximately 75% seen once; the top ten hold 3%. Source material: PBMCs. All receptors come from a female donor in good health and CMV-seropositive.

This chain links TRBV11-2 with TRBJ2-7; 7 positions match TRBD2. The CDR3 extends over 14 amino acids. V lost 3 bases and J lost 5; bases outside the gene matches: 7. The germline V gene has CDR1 SGHAT and CDR2 FQNNGV. The CDR3 sequence: CASSFRTRLDEQYF. The CDR3 nucleotides are TGTGCCAGCAGCTTCCGGACTAGGTTGGACGAGCAGTACTTC.

The chain recombines TRBV29-1 with TRBJ2-1; 8 bases agree with TRBD2. The V gene end was trimmed by 6 bases and the J gene end by 6 bases; junction bases not matched to a gene: 10. This CDR3 region has 14 residues. Germline lookup yields CDR1 SQVTM and CDR2 ANQGSEA. CDR3 nucleotide sequence: TGCAGCGTCTTTGCCCGGGAGGGGGTCAATGAGCAGTTCTTC. This gives the protein CSVFAREGVNEQFF.

The chain carries TRBV4-3 and TRBJ2-7; 9 bases match TRBD1. There are 16 residues in the CDR3. Trimming removed 2 bases from V and 0 bases from J; junction bases left unmatched: 5. CDR1 and CDR2 (germline): LGHNA, YSLEER. Here the CDR3 reads CASSQTNRGLSYEQYF. In nucleotides, the CDR3 is TGCGCCAGCAGCCAAACCAACAGGGGGCTCTCCTACGAGCAGTACTTC.

The table lists this clone with a few counts. V gene TRBV5-6 combines with J gene TRBJ1-5, with 7 positions matching TRBD1. There are 14 residues in the CDR3. The germline CDR1 and CDR2 sequences are SGHDT and YYEEEE. Losses at the gene ends were 0 bases for V and 5 bases for J; bases not matched to a gene: 2. As DNA, the CDR3 is TGTGCCAGCAGCTTGGGACAGGGCGATCAGCCCCAGCATTTT. Its protein product is CASSLGQGDQPQHF.

The CDR3 nucleotides read TGTGCCAGCAGTTTTGGACAGGGGGCAGCTTTCTTT. This gives the protein CASSFGQGAAFF. The chain combines TRBV2 with TRBJ1-1, with 11 bases that match TRBD1. J lost 10 bases, V lost 5 bases, and 3 bases had no gene match. This CDR3 comprises 12 residues. CDR1 SNHLY and CDR2 FYNNEI come from the germline V gene. The full variable domain, rest sourced from reference TRBV2 and TRBJ1-1, is EPEVTQTPSHQVTQMGQEVILRCVPISNHLYFYWYRQILGQKVEFLVSFYNNEISEKSEIFDDQFSVERPDGSNFTLKIRSTKLEDSAMYFCASSFGQGAAFFGQGTRLTVV.

The chain uses TRBV9 and TRBJ2-5; the D gene is possibly TRBD2 (7 bases). This CDR3 is built from 15 residues. Trimming shortened V by 0 bases and J by 5 bases, and 14 bases separated the two germline ends. CDR1 and CDR2 from the germline V gene are SGDLS and YYNGEE. CDR3 loop: CASSVEEGGRETQYF. Here the CDR3 DNA reads TGTGCCAGCAGCGTAGAGGAGGGGGGGCGGGAGACCCAGTACTTC. Together with reference TRBV9 and TRBJ2-5, the CDR3 gives the full variable domain: DSGVTQTPKHLITATGQRVTLRCSPRSGDLSVYWYQQSLDQGLQFLIQYYNGEERAKGNILERFSAQQFPDLHSELNLSSLELGDSALYFCASSVEEGGRETQYFGPGTRLLVL.

This chain connects TRBV12-5 to TRBJ1-5, with D possibly TRBD1 on 5 matching bases. Germline V gives CDR1 LGHNT, CDR2 FRNRAP. This CDR3 spans 15 amino acids. V was clipped by 7 bases and J by 1 base, with 14 bases between them. CDR3 loop: CASEQGCKSNQPQHF. The DNA for the CDR3 is TGTGCTAGTGAGCAGGGCTGCAAGAGCAATCAGCCCCAGCATTTT.

The chain is built from TRBV5-1 and TRBJ2-1, with D perhaps matching TRBD1 (5 bases). This CDR3 has 13 amino acids. Trimming stripped 9 bases from V and 6 bases from J, with 16 bases between. Germline CDR1 reads SGHRS; CDR2 reads YFSETQ. CDR3 protein: CATKGNWGNEQFF. Here the CDR3 DNA reads TGCGCCACGAAGGGGAACTGGGGCAATGAGCAGTTCTTC. Supplemented by reference TRBV5-1 and TRBJ2-1, the full variable domain reads KAGVTQTPRYLIKTRGQQVTLSCSPISGHRSVSWYQQTPGQGLQFLFEYFSETQRNKGNFPGRFSGRQFSNSRSEMNVSTLELGDSALYLCATKGNWGNEQFFGPGTRLTVL.

The V gene is TRBV27, the J gene TRBJ1-1, with 10 bases fitting TRBD1. V gave up 6 bases and J gave up 3 bases; unmatched junction bases: 7. The CDR3 is 15 residues long. The V gene's germline CDR1 is MNHEY and CDR2 SMNVEV (reference sequence). The chain's CDR3 is CASRSPGQGYTEAFF. The CDR3 DNA is TGTGCCAGCAGGTCGCCGGGACAGGGGTACACTGAAGCTTTCTTT.

This chain connects TRBV28 to TRBJ1-1; D is perhaps TRBD1 (5 bases). The CDR3 contains 13 residues. Germline CDR1 is MDHEN and CDR2 is SYDVKM. The ends were cut back, 3 bases at V and 0 bases at J, with 5 bases in the middle. CDR3 residues: CASSLTVNTEAFF. The CDR3 nucleotides read TGTGCCAGCAGTTTGACAGTGAACACTGAAGCTTTCTTT.

V usage is TRBV4-3 and J usage is TRBJ2-7, with 9 bases aligning to TRBD2. This CDR3 has 15 amino acids. Germline loops: CDR1 LGHNA, CDR2 YSLEER. V lost 5 bases, J lost 3 bases, and 8 bases stayed unmatched. In nucleotides, the CDR3 is TGCGCCAGCAGCTCCCGACTAGCGGAGAGCTACGAGCAGTACTTC. It codes for CASSSRLAESYEQYF.

V and J are TRBV4-3 and TRBJ1-4; 11 positions agree with TRBD1. The CDR3 contains 16 residues. CDR1 is LGHNA and CDR2 is YSLEER in the germline V gene. J was trimmed by 7 bases and V by 1 base; bases with no gene match: 5. The CDR3 nucleotides read TGCGCCAGCAGCCAAGCCGGGACAGGGGGAGGTGAAAAACTGTTTTTT. Its protein is CASSQAGTGGGEKLFF.

DNA of the CDR3: TGTGCCAGCAGCTTAGATCGAGGAGGGCAGGGCGAAAAACTGTTTTTT. It encodes CASSLDRGGQGEKLFF. The chain recombines TRBV11-2 with TRBJ1-4, with D possibly matching TRBD1 (5 bases). In germline, CDR1 is SGHAT, CDR2 FQNNGV. V lost 0 bases and J 8 bases, leaving 16 bases between the germline ends. This CDR3 is built from 16 residues.

The chain has TRBV19 and TRBJ1-3; 8 bases agree with TRBD1. Unmatched junction bases numbered 4, after V lost 9 bases and J lost 3 bases. CDR1 LNHDA and CDR2 SQIVND come from the germline V gene (reference sequence). There are 13 residues in the CDR3. CDR3: CASQGAFGNTIYF. DNA for the CDR3: TGTGCCAGCCAGGGGGCGTTTGGAAACACCATATATTTT. The full variable domain, completed using reference TRBV19 and TRBJ1-3, is DGGITQSPKYLFRKEGQNVTLSCEQNLNHDAMYWYRQDPGQGLRLIYYSQIVNDFQKGDIAEGYSVSREKKESFPLTVTSAQKNPTAFYLCASQGAFGNTIYFGEGSWLTVV.

This clone was detected a few times. The rearrangement joins TRBV5-4 to TRBJ2-7, with 14 bases identical to TRBD2. This CDR3 has 16 amino acids. J gave up 5 bases and V 4 bases, and 8 bases lay outside the gene matches. The germline gives CDR1 SGHNT, CDR2 YYREEE (reference sequence). The CDR3 region is CASSRGLAGAWDEQYF. DNA for the CDR3: TGTGCCAGCAGCAGGGGACTAGCGGGAGCGTGGGACGAGCAGTACTTC. Full variable domain (outside the CDR3, taken from reference TRBV5-4 and TRBJ2-7): ETGVTQSPTHLIKTRGQQVTLRCSSQSGHNTVSWYQQALGQGPQFIFQYYREEENGRGNFPPRFSGLQFPNYSSELNVNALELDDSALYLCASSRGLAGAWDEQYFGPGTRLTVT.

The chain carries TRBV30 and TRBJ2-7; no firm D call. The CDR3 is made up of 12 amino acids. CDR1 and CDR2 (germline): GTSNPN, SVGIG (reference sequence). Trimming removed 2 bases at V and 3 bases at J, with 8 bases between. CDR3 DNA: TGTGCCTGGAGTCTTACTCTCTACGAGCAGTACTTC. Translating gives CAWSLTLYEQYF.

The V and J genes are TRBV5-8 and TRBJ1-5, with D tentatively TRBD1 (5 bases). The CDR3 runs to 14 residues. Germline CDR1 is SGHTS and CDR2 is YDEGEE. Trimming took 5 bases from V and 4 from J, leaving 13 bases between them. This CDR3 is CASSGTSPNQPQHF. As DNA, the CDR3 is TGTGCCAGCAGTGGGACTTCTCCGAATCAGCCCCAGCATTTT.

V is TRBV28 and J is TRBJ1-5, with a weak D call TRBD1 (5 bases). V dropped 7 bases and J dropped 6 bases, with 16 bases sitting between them. Germline values: CDR1 MDHEN, CDR2 SYDVKM. CDR3 length: 14 amino acids. CDR3 sequence: CASINSLGVQPQHF. The CDR3 nucleotides read TGTGCCAGCATCAATTCGCTAGGGGTTCAGCCCCAGCATTTT.

This clone was counted between two and nine times. The gene calls are TRBV2 and TRBJ2-6, with 8 bases matching TRBD1. This CDR3 is 21 amino acids long. The V gene end was trimmed by 0 bases and the J gene end by 1 base; junction bases not matched to a gene: 14. CDR1 is SNHLY, CDR2 FYNNEI, per germline. CDR3 bases: TGTGCCAGCAGTGAAGCAGAGTTGGACAGGGCTCCCCCTTCTGGGGCCAACGTCCTGACTTTC. Protein sequence: CASSEAELDRAPPSGANVLTF.